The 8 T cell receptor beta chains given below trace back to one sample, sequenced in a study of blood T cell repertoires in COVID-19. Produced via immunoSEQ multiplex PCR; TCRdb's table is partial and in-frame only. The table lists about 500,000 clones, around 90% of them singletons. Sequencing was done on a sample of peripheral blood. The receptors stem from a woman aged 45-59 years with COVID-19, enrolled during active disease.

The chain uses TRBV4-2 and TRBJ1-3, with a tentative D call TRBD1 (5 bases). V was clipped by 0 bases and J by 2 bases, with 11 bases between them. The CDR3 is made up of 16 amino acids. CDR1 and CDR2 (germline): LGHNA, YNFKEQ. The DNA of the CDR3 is TGTGCCAGCAGCCAAGATGGGGGGGGAACTGGAAACACCATATATTTT. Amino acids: CASSQDGGGTGNTIYF.

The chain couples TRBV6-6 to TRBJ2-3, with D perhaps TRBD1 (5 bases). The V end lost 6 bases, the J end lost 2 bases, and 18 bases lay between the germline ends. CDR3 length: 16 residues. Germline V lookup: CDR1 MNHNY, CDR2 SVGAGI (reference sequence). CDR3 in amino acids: CASSPQGNQFTDTQYF. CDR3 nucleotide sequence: TGTGCCAGCAGCCCCCAGGGAAATCAATTCACAGATACGCAGTATTTT.

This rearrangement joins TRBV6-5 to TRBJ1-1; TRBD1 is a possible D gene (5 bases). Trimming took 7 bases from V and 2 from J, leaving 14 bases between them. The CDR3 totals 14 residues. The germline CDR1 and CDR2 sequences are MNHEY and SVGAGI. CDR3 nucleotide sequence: TGTGCCAGCAATCCGTCCGGGGGTAACACTGAAGCTTTCTTT. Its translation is CASNPSGGNTEAFF.

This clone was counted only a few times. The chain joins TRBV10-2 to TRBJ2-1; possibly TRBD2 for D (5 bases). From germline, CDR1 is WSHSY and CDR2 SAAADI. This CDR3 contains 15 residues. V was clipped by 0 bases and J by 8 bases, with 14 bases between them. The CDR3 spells CASSESKKGGHEQFF. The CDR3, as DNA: TGCGCCAGCAGTGAGTCGAAAAAAGGCGGGCATGAGCAGTTCTTC.

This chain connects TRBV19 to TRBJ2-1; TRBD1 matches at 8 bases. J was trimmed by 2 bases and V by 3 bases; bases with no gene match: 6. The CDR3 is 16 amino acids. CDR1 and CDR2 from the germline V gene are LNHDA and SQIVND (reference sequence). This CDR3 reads CASSMRTGRPYNEQFF. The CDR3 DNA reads TGTGCCAGTAGTATGAGGACAGGGCGGCCCTACAATGAGCAGTTCTTC. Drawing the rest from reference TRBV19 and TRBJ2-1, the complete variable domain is DGGITQSPKYLFRKEGQNVTLSCEQNLNHDAMYWYRQDPGQGLRLIYYSQIVNDFQKGDIAEGYSVSREKKESFPLTVTSAQKNPTAFYLCASSMRTGRPYNEQFFGPGTRLTVL.

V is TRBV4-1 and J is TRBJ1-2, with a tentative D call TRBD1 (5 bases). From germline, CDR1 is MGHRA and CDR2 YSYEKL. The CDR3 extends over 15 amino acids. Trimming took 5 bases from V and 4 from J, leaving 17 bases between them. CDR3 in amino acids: CASSEGPSGGYGYTF. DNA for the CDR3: TGCGCCAGCAGCGAGGGACCGAGCGGGGGCTATGGCTACACCTTC.

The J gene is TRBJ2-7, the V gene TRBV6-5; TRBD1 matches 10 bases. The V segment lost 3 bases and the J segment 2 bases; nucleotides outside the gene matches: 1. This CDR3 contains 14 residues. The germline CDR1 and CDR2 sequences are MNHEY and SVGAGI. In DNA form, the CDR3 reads TGTGCCAGCAGTTATGGACAGGGGGCCTACGAGCAGTACTTC. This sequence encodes CASSYGQGAYEQYF.

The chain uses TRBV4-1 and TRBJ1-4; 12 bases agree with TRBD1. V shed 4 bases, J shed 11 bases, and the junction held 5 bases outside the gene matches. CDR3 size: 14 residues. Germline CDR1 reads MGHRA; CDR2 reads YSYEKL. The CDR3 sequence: CASSPGQGAPKLFF. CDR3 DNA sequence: TGCGCCAGCAGCCCGGGACAGGGGGCCCCTAAACTGTTTTTT.